This TCR beta chain appears in the sequencing data of a study of early T cells in non-severe SARS-CoV-2 infection. This clonotype was detected only a few times. The TCR library protocol was used to attach unique molecular identifiers. These identifiers were attached to individual cDNA molecules. TCRdb processed the 5' RACE reads anew with MiXCR; each CDR3 protein has one entry. The sample includes some 66,000 distinct CDR3 sequences, roughly 10% of them seen just once. Germline values: CDR1 SGHVS, CDR2 FNYEAQ. V was pared by 5 bases and J by 1 base, with 9 bases of the junction left unmatched. CDR3 length: 17 amino acids.

This receptor was obtained from an adult who was a healthcare worker with PCR-confirmed SARS-CoV-2 infection or an uninfected control (not recorded which). The chain combines TRBV7-6 with TRBJ2-1; 9 bases agree with TRBD2. The sequenced material came from whole blood. CDR3 DNA sequence: TGTGCCAGCAGCCGAAGAGCGGGAGGAGGGTCCTACAATGAGCAGTTCTTC. Protein sequence: CASSRRAGGGSYNEQFF.